Shown below are 23 T cell receptor beta chains from a single sample sequenced in a study of cytomegalovirus exposure and HLA in healthy donors. The table came from immunoSEQ multiplex PCR; TCRdb's copy has only in-frame clones and leaves some out. The sample shows about 360,000 clones, 70% to 90% of them seen only once. Sequencing used PBMCs. The source of these receptors is a woman under 30 in good health and CMV-seronegative.

V usage is TRBV6-5 and J usage is TRBJ1-5; the match to TRBD1 covers 7 bases. CDR1 is MNHEY, CDR2 SVGAGI, per germline. The CDR3 loop spans 14 amino acids. V was pared by 5 bases and J by 4 bases, with 5 bases of the junction left unmatched. The CDR3 DNA reads TGTGCCAGCAGTACGACAGGGAAAAATCAGCCCCAGCATTTT. Its protein product is CASSTTGKNQPQHF.

This chain uses TRBV19 with TRBJ2-7; tentatively, D is TRBD2 (5 bases). Trimming pared 5 bases from V and 1 base from J, leaving 18 bases between. In germline, CDR1 is LNHDA, CDR2 SQIVND (reference sequence). This CDR3 has 16 amino acids. CDR3 coding DNA: TGTGCCAGTAGTTCCCGGGCTCCAGAGCGGTCCTACGAGCAGTACTTC. Its translation is CASSSRAPERSYEQYF.

The CDR3 loop reads CSAIDSEAFF. CDR3 sequence (DNA): TGCAGTGCGATCGACTCTGAAGCTTTCTTT. The rearrangement uses TRBV20-1 and TRBJ1-1; the D is unclear. The length of the CDR3 is 10 residues. Trimming took off 6 bases at V and 6 bases at J, with 8 bases between the two ends. Germline CDR1 and CDR2: DFQATT and SNEGSKA (reference sequence).

This chain joins TRBV5-1 and TRBJ2-5, with a possible D match to TRBD1 (6 bases). Trimming left V 4 bases short and J 2 bases short, with 9 bases between. The CDR3 is 13 residues long. Germline-derived CDR1 and CDR2 are SGHRS and YFSETQ. In nucleotides, the CDR3 is TGCGCCAGCAGCCCCGGGACACAAGAGACCCAGTACTTC. Its protein product is CASSPGTQETQYF.

The J gene is TRBJ2-3, the V gene TRBV7-9; 10 nucleotides line up with TRBD2. CDR1 and CDR2 (germline): SEHNR, FQNEAQ (reference sequence). The CDR3 length is 15 residues. V trimming: 4 bases; J trimming: 6 bases; junction bases outside the gene matches: 7. The DNA of the CDR3 is TGTGCCAGCAGCTCCCGTAGCGGGGGGCAGGATACGCAGTATTTT. This sequence encodes CASSSRSGGQDTQYF. Full variable domain (remainder filled in from reference TRBV7-9 and TRBJ2-3): DTGVSQNPRHKITKRGQNVTFRCDPISEHNRLYWYRQTLGQGPEFLTYFQNEAQLEKSRLLSDRFSAERPKGSFSTLEIQRTEQGDSAMYLCASSSRSGGQDTQYFGPGTRLTVL.

The chain links TRBV29-1 to TRBJ2-2; D not certain. Germline V CDR1 and CDR2: SQVTM, ANQGSEA. The CDR3 extends over 14 amino acids. Trimming pared 6 bases from V and 1 base from J, leaving 12 bases between. The CDR3 DNA reads TGCAGCGTGATCACGAGCCAGAACACCGGGGAGCTGTTTTTT. It encodes CSVITSQNTGELFF.

This chain links TRBV2 with TRBJ1-1; TRBD1 matches 7 bases. The V gene's germline CDR1 is SNHLY and CDR2 FYNNEI. V dropped 6 bases and J dropped 3; count of bases not matched to a gene: 4. CDR3 size: 13 residues. The CDR3 region has the DNA TGTGCCAGCAGAGAGGACAGGTACACTGAAGCTTTCTTT. This sequence encodes CASREDRYTEAFF.

The chain joins TRBV14 to TRBJ2-5; D is ambiguous. This CDR3 spans 15 amino acids. Germline CDR1 reads SGHDN; CDR2 reads FVKESK. V lost 2 bases, J lost 2 bases, and 12 bases lay in between. This CDR3 reads CASSQSYALQETQYF. The CDR3 DNA sequence: TGTGCCAGCAGCCAATCTTACGCACTTCAAGAGACCCAGTACTTC.

The rearrangement links TRBV28 to TRBJ1-4; TRBD1 agrees at 10 bases. The ends lost 7 bases at V and 5 bases at J; junction bases unmatched: 16. The CDR3 is made up of 18 amino acids. The germline CDR1 and CDR2 sequences are MDHEN and SYDVKM. The CDR3 reads CASTTGTGALPSNEKLFF. CDR3 nucleotide sequence: TGTGCCAGCACCACCGGGACAGGGGCCCTTCCTTCCAATGAAAAACTGTTTTTT. The full variable domain, completed using reference TRBV28 and TRBJ1-4, is DVKVTQSSRYLVKRTGEKVFLECVQDMDHENMFWYRQDPGLGLRLIYFSYDVKMKEKGDIPEGYSVSREKKERFSLILESASTNQTSMYLCASTTGTGALPSNEKLFFGSGTQLSVL.

V gene TRBV10-3 combines with J gene TRBJ1-1; D is perhaps TRBD1 (6 bases). The germline CDR1 and CDR2 sequences are ENHRY and SYGVKD. Trimming cost V 0 bases and J 5 bases, with 13 bases left between them. This CDR3 contains 15 residues. CDR3 bases: TGTGCCATCAGTGAGTCGAGTCTGGGGGCGACTGAAGCTTTCTTT. Protein: CAISESSLGATEAFF.

The gene calls are TRBV15 and TRBJ2-5; 7 nucleotides match TRBD1. The germline gives CDR1 LNHNV, CDR2 YYDKDF (reference sequence). CDR3 length equals 14 residues. With 3 bases clipped from V and 1 base from J, the junction kept 2 bases outside the gene matches. CDR3 DNA sequence: TGTGCCACCAGCAGCCCAGGGGGCCAAGAGACCCAGTACTTC. This codes for CATSSPGGQETQYF.

The chain joins TRBV10-2 to TRBJ1-4; D not certain. Germline V lookup: CDR1 WSHSY, CDR2 SAAADI. With 4 bases removed from V and 8 bases from J, the gap between germline ends came to 11 bases. CDR3 size: 13 residues. The CDR3 loop reads CASSAVTREKLFF. CDR3 DNA: TGCGCCAGCAGTGCTGTTACCCGGGAAAAACTGTTTTTT.

This chain's CDR3 is CASSSPGQINEKLFF. The CDR3 DNA reads as TGTGCCAGCAGTTCCCCGGGACAGATTAATGAAAAACTGTTTTTT. The rearrangement links TRBV28 to TRBJ1-4; 7 nucleotides match TRBD1. J was trimmed by 4 bases and V by 4 bases; bases with no gene match: 6. Germline V gives CDR1 MDHEN, CDR2 SYDVKM. This CDR3 contains 15 residues.

The V call is TRBV27, the J call TRBJ2-1, with 9 bases lining up with TRBD2. With 4 bases clipped from V and 6 bases from J, the junction kept 10 bases outside the gene matches. Germline-derived CDR1 and CDR2 are MNHEY and SMNVEV (reference sequence). CDR3 length: 16 amino acids. DNA for the CDR3: TGTGCCAGCAGTTCAGCTGCGGGAGGGAAACCCAATGAGCAGTTCTTC. Amino acid sequence: CASSSAAGGKPNEQFF.

V gene TRBV2 combines with J gene TRBJ2-3, with D perhaps TRBD2 (6 bases). CDR1 is SNHLY, CDR2 FYNNEI, per germline. This CDR3 has 13 amino acids. The V end lost 7 bases, the J end lost 5 bases, and 13 bases lay between the germline ends. CDR3 in DNA: TGTGCCAGCACGGGGGAGAGGGTAGATACGCAGTATTTT. Protein: CASTGERVDTQYF.

This CDR3 reads CAGALAGTYNEQFF. DNA of the CDR3: TGTGCCGGGGCACTAGCGGGGACCTACAATGAGCAGTTCTTC. The rearrangement links TRBV7-9 to TRBJ2-1, with 10 nucleotides matching TRBD2. Trimming at V came to 11 bases and at J to 2 bases, leaving 6 bases not matched to a gene. The CDR3 totals 14 residues. Germline CDR1 reads SEHNR; CDR2 reads FQNEAQ (reference sequence).

This clone was recorded only once. The rearrangement links TRBV19 to TRBJ2-1; the match to TRBD2 covers 7 bases. This CDR3 contains 13 residues. Germline V gene data show CDR1 as LNHDA and CDR2 as SQIVND (reference sequence). After removal of 4 bases from V and 10 bases from J, the junction contained 7 bases not matched to a gene. This CDR3 reads CASSSGGPREQFF. DNA of the CDR3: TGTGCCAGTAGTAGCGGGGGACCGCGGGAGCAGTTCTTC. Filled out from reference TRBV19 and TRBJ2-1, the complete variable domain reads DGGITQSPKYLFRKEGQNVTLSCEQNLNHDAMYWYRQDPGQGLRLIYYSQIVNDFQKGDIAEGYSVSREKKESFPLTVTSAQKNPTAFYLCASSSGGPREQFFGPGTRLTVL.

The chain is built from TRBV29-1 and TRBJ2-1; 7 positions agree with TRBD1. Germline values: CDR1 SQVTM, CDR2 ANQGSEA. The CDR3 has 14 amino acids. J lost 0 bases, V lost 5 bases, and 4 bases had no gene match. The CDR3 DNA follows: TGCAGCGTTTGCAGGGGGAGCTCCTACAATGAGCAGTTCTTC. It specifies CSVCRGSSYNEQFF.

V and J are TRBV27 and TRBJ2-2, with 8 bases that match TRBD2. Trimming removed 1 base from V and 5 bases from J; junction bases left unmatched: 6. The CDR3 contains 16 residues. Germline-derived CDR1 and CDR2 are MNHEY and SMNVEV (reference sequence). CDR3 nucleotides: TGTGCCAGCAGTTTATTGGGCGGGAGGAGAACCGGGGAGCTGTTTTTT. It translates to CASSLLGGRRTGELFF.

The rearrangement joins TRBV27 to TRBJ1-4; TRBD1 agrees at 9 bases. There are 15 residues in the CDR3. The germline gives CDR1 MNHEY, CDR2 SMNVEV (reference sequence). With 5 bases clipped from V and 7 bases from J, the junction kept 8 bases outside the gene matches. CDR3 protein: CASSSRQGDREKLFF. The CDR3 DNA follows: TGTGCCAGCAGTAGCAGACAGGGGGATCGTGAAAAACTGTTTTTT.

The chain joins TRBV4-2 to TRBJ1-1; D ambiguous. The V end lost 3 bases, the J end lost 5 bases, and 10 bases lay between the germline ends. The CDR3 runs to 13 residues. The germline CDR1 and CDR2 sequences are LGHNA and YNFKEQ. The CDR3 DNA is TGTGCCAGCAGCCAGTACGAGCGGACTGAAGCTTTCTTT. Translating it yields CASSQYERTEAFF.

In the case of this clone: The same CDR3 arises from other DNA sequences in this sample as well. The chain combines TRBV4-1 with TRBJ1-2, with 10 bases aligning to TRBD1. The germline V gene encodes CDR1 MGHRA and CDR2 YSYEKL. V shed 3 bases and J 2 bases; nucleotides not matched to a gene: 6. The CDR3 totals 16 residues. CDR3 amino acids: CASSQDPGQGNYGYTF. The CDR3 nucleotides are TGCGCCAGCAGCCAGGACCCGGGACAGGGGAACTATGGCTACACCTTC.

About this clone itself: Other nucleotide sequences from this sample produce the same CDR3. This rearrangement joins TRBV5-1 to TRBJ2-1, with D unresolved. Trimming took 4 bases from V and 4 from J, leaving 6 bases between them. CDR1 SGHRS and CDR2 YFSETQ come from the germline V gene. The CDR3 length is 12 residues. As DNA, the CDR3 is TGCGCCAGCAGCACGGGTTACAATGAGCAGTTCTTC. This sequence encodes CASSTGYNEQFF.